The 8 T cell receptor beta chains given below trace back to one sample, sequenced in a study of CXCR3-negative and CXCR3-positive naive CD8 T cells. 5' RACE that incorporated UMI labels was used to prepare the TRB cDNA libraries. Reprocessing the 5' RACE reads, TCRdb reports a single entry for every CDR3 protein and omits DNA. The record lists fewer than 90,000 distinct CDR3 sequences, of which the ten most abundant hold roughly 0.64%. Findings and limits, study-wide: Against CXCR3-negative naive cells, CXCR3-positive naive cells showed more hydrophobic TRB CDR3s.

For these TCRs, the target antigens are not known. Sequencing used naive CXCR3+ CD8+ T cells from blood. Subset denoted: CD45RO-CCR7+CD27+CD95- naive CD8+ T cells expressing CXCR3 (TNR3+). Receptors originate from a human donor in good health. Some clones in this sample may be carry-over from other donors' samples.

The gene calls are TRBV7-8 and TRBJ2-3; TCRdb names TRBD2, which stays unverified in the absence of DNA. Germline CDR1 and CDR2: SGHVS and FQNEAQ. This CDR3 has 16 amino acids. This CDR3 reads CASSFGTHAQADTQYF.

V gene TRBV9 combines with J gene TRBJ2-7. The germline V gene encodes CDR1 SGDLS and CDR2 YYNGEE. The CDR3 sequence is 14 residues long. CDR3 sequence: CASSVAGGIDEQYF.

This chain connects TRBV11-3 to TRBJ2-7; as DNA is missing, the TRBD1 call by TCRdb cannot be tested. This CDR3 is built from 14 residues. Germline V gene lookup returns CDR1 SGHNT and CDR2 YENEEA. CDR3 protein: CASSLPPKSHEQYF.

The V call is TRBV28, the J call TRBJ2-7. This CDR3 is 15 amino acids long. Germline V gene data show CDR1 as MDHEN and CDR2 as SYDVKM. CDR3 amino acids: CASSLFAGKSYEQYF.

The genes are TRBV20-1 and TRBJ2-7; the D gene TCRdb calls, TRBD2, cannot be checked with no DNA. CDR3 size: 17 residues. Germline V gene sequence: CDR1 DFQATT, CDR2 SNEGSKA (reference sequence). The CDR3 sequence is CSARDTPGLAGTYEQYF.

The rearrangement joins TRBV4-3 to TRBJ2-2; the D call of TRBD2 rests on TCRdb alone, since no DNA is present to check it. The CDR3 consists of 15 residues. Germline V gives CDR1 LGHNA, CDR2 YSLEER. CDR3: CASSQQGLYTGELFF.

This sequence joins TRBV5-1 and TRBJ2-7; TCRdb designates TRBD1, a call that cannot be tested without DNA. Germline assignment: CDR1 SGHRS and CDR2 YFSETQ. The CDR3 runs to 16 residues. This CDR3 reads CASSLAPTGADYEQYF.

Here the CDR3 reads CASSYRQVVHNEQFF. The chain has TRBV6-5 and TRBJ2-1. CDR3 length: 15 residues. Germline V gives CDR1 MNHEY, CDR2 SVGAGI.